This TCR beta chain was sequenced in a study of prognosis after radiotherapy for stage I lung cancer. At the level of the study: Stereotactic body radiotherapy was given without concurrent therapy in all patients.

Every patient was node-negative on CT and PET/CT and lacked prior chemotherapy, radiotherapy or other malignancies. Blood, around 5.9 milliliters, was collected at each of two time points. This CDR3 contains 13 residues. Germline V gene sequence: CDR1 SNHLY, CDR2 FYNNEI. J gave up 7 bases and V 7 bases, and 8 bases lay outside the gene matches. As concerns this clonotype: Its antigen remains unidentified. A read error may explain this, as a much larger clone is one base away.

The TCR beta CDR3 region was amplified from genomic DNA, with two rounds of multiplex PCR being used for the amplification. Specific primers for each TRBV and TRBJ gene were what first-round PCR used. TCRdb re-derived calls from the multiplex PCR reads in MiXCR, one entry per CDR3 protein. Of several thousand distinct CDR3 sequences in the sample, approximately 60% are singletons; the top ten hold 15% to 25%. Study-level points and caveats: Reports indicated that TRBV and TRBJ gene usage differed between patients with and without metastases, including differences in about nine V and two J genes after SBRT.

The material sequenced was PBMCs, taken before or after stereotactic body radiation therapy (not recorded which). This TCR was recovered from a donor over 45 with non-small cell lung cancer. The rearrangement joins TRBV2 to TRBJ2-5, with 8 bases aligning to TRBD1. For the CDR3, the DNA is TGTGCCAGCACCGGACAGGGTGGAGGGACCCAGTACTTC. Translating it yields CASTGQGGGTQYF.